Listed below are T cell receptor beta chains from one sample, sequenced in a study of blood T cell repertoires in COVID-19. Using immunoSEQ multiplex PCR, the repertoire was profiled, and TCRdb retains in-frame clones only, with some absent. This table has some 700,000 clones, about 90% appearing once. The sequenced sample consisted of peripheral blood. These receptor sequences come from a woman aged 18-29 years with acute or convalescent COVID-19. CDR3s include the opening cysteine and the closing phenylalanine or tryptophan. A D gene is named only where the DNA matches it firmly. Clone size is stated in some rows and not others, as once, few, many or a class when expanded.

TRBJ1-6 | . | TRBD1 | TRBV15 | TGTGCCACCGTAGTGCAGACAGGGAGCTCCTATAATTCACCCCTCCACTTT | CATVVQTGSSYNSPLHF
TRBJ1-6 | . | . | TRBV30 | TGTGCCTGGAGTGTAGGAGTTTGGGCCCTCCACTTT | CAWSVGVWALHF
TRBJ1-3 | once | . | TRBV2 | TGTGCCAGCCCAAAGGAGGTGGAGGGAAACACCATATATTTT | CASPKEVEGNTIYF
TRBJ1-4 | . | . | TRBV5-1 | TGCGCCAGCAGCTTGGTGGCAGGGCATGAAAAACTGTTTTTT | CASSLVAGHEKLFF
TRBJ1-1 | . | . | TRBV2 | TGTGCCAGCAGGGCACAGGGTTGGGACACTGAAGCTTTCTTT | CASRAQGWDTEAFF
TRBJ2-7 | . | TRBD2 | TRBV5-4 | TGTGCCAGCAGCTTGGAGAGGACTAGCGGGGGGCTCACCTACGAGCAGTACTTC | CASSLERTSGGLTYEQYF
TRBJ1-5 | few | TRBD1 | TRBV19 | TGTGCCAGTAGTACCCAGACAGGGTACGGCAATCAGCCCCAGCATTTT | CASSTQTGYGNQPQHF
TRBJ1-1 | . | . | TRBV3-1/TRBV3-2 | TGTGCCAGCAGACCAACAGGGCTGCGGAGGAACACTGAAGCTTTCTTT | CASRPTGLRRNTEAFF
TRBJ1-2 | . | . | TRBV5-4 | TGTGCCAGCAGTCTTGTGGGGGCCGGTGGCTACACCTTC | CASSLVGAGGYTF
TRBJ1-2 | few | . | TRBV3-1/TRBV3-2 | TGTGCCAGCAGCCAAGAAGTGTACAAGGAGGGCTACACCTTC | CASSQEVYKEGYTF
TRBJ1-1 | once | TRBD1 | TRBV28 | TGTGCCAGCAGTTCCCCCACCGACAGGGGTCCTGAAGCTTTCTTT | CASSSPTDRGPEAFF
TRBJ2-5 | . | . | TRBV4-1 | TGCGCCAGCAGCCCTTCCTCGACACAAGCAGCAGAGACCCAGTACTTC | CASSPSSTQAAETQYF
TRBJ1-2 | . | TRBD1 | TRBV7-8 | TGTGCCAGCAGCCCAGGGGGCCGGGGAGGCCACTATGGCTACACCTTC | CASSPGGRGGHYGYTF
TRBJ1-5 | . | . | TRBV29-1 | TGCAGCGTCCAGCTAGCAGGGGTTGATCAGCCCCAGCATTTT | CSVQLAGVDQPQHF
TRBJ1-4 | . | . | TRBV30 | TGTGCCTGGGCGGGGGCGAGAGGGGAAAAACTGTTTTTT | CAWAGARGEKLFF
TRBJ1-4 | . | TRBD1 | TRBV19 | TGTGCCAGTAGTCCCGGACAGGGGTTAAATGAAAAACTGTTTTTT | CASSPGQGLNEKLFF
TRBJ1-2 | . | . | TRBV2 | TGTGCCAGCAGGACAGGCAATGGCTACACCTTC | CASRTGNGYTF
TRBJ2-6 | . | TRBD2 | TRBV24-1 | TGTGCCACCAGTGCCGCGGGGAGGGTAGGGGCCAACGTCCTGACTTTC | CATSAAGRVGANVLTF
TRBJ2-1 | . | . | TRBV11-1 | TGTGCCAGCAGCTTATGGTGGGGGGGCCGCAATGAGCAGTTCTTC | CASSLWWGGRNEQFF
TRBJ2-1 | . | TRBD2 | TRBV20-1 | TGCAGTGCTAGTAACAGCGGGGGGGCGGATGAGCAGTTCTTC | CSASNSGGADEQFF
TRBJ2-1 | . | . | TRBV11-2 | TGTGCCAGCAGCTTAGAGTTCCACAGGGACAATGAGCAGTTCTTC | CASSLEFHRDNEQFF
TRBJ1-5 | . | . | TRBV7-2 | TGTGCCAGCAGCCTTGACAGGAGAGATCAGCCCCAGCATTTT | CASSLDRRDQPQHF
TRBJ1-2 | once | . | TRBV5-5 | TGTGCCAGCAGCTTGCTAACAGAGTTTTATGGCTACACCTTC | CASSLLTEFYGYTF
TRBJ1-1 | . | . | TRBV10-2 | TGCGCCAGCAGGCATAGTACTGAAGCTTTCTTT | CASRHSTEAFF
TRBJ2-3 | . | . | TRBV11-2 | TGTGCCAGCAGCTTAGTCAGGTCAGCGGCAGATACGCAGTATTTT | CASSLVRSAADTQYF
TRBJ1-5 | few | . | TRBV24-1 | TGTGCCACCAGTGACTCGAGCTTTAATCAGCCCCAGCATTTT | CATSDSSFNQPQHF
TRBJ1-2 | . | TRBD1 | TRBV5-1 | TGCGCCAGTGGACAGGGTGATGGCTACACCTTC | CASGQGDGYTF
TRBJ2-7 | . | . | TRBV12-3/TRBV12-4 | TGTGCCAGCAGTACAGGGACCCTCTACGAGCAGTACTTC | CASSTGTLYEQYF
TRBJ2-3 | . | TRBD1 | TRBV24-1 | TGTGCCACCAGTGATTTACGTACGGGACAGGGTATTGGTACGCAGTATTTT | CATSDLRTGQGIGTQYF
TRBJ2-2 | . | TRBD1 | TRBV9 | TGTGCCAGCAGCCCCCCAGGGGGACCGAACACCGGGGAGCTGTTTTTT | CASSPPGGPNTGELFF
TRBJ1-2 | few | . | TRBV15 | TGTGCCACCAGCAGAGCCCCCGAACGGACAGCTAACTATGGCTACACCTTC | CATSRAPERTANYGYTF
TRBJ1-1 | . | . | TRBV25-1 | TGTGCCAGCAGTGAAGCTATGGGAGCGGGGGACACTGAAGCTTTCTTT | CASSEAMGAGDTEAFF
TRBJ1-1 | . | TRBD1 | TRBV10-3 | TGTGCCATCAACTCGCCGGACAGGGGGTGGGGAAACACTGAAGCTTTCTTT | CAINSPDRGWGNTEAFF
TRBJ1-1 | . | TRBD1 | TRBV9 | TGTGCCAGCAGCGATACAGGGGGCACTGAAGCTTTCTTT | CASSDTGGTEAFF
TRBJ2-7 | . | . | TRBV7-2 | TGTGCCAGCAGCTTAGACCGCTACAGCTCCTACGAGCAGTACTTC | CASSLDRYSSYEQYF
TRBJ1-1 | . | . | TRBV7-9 | TGTGCCAGCAGCTCTCCGGGAGCCCGTTTGAACACTGAAGCTTTCTTT | CASSSPGARLNTEAFF
TRBJ1-3 | . | . | TRBV9 | TGTGCCAGCAGCGTCGACAGTCACCCCTCTGGAAACACCATATATTTT | CASSVDSHPSGNTIYF
TRBJ2-5 | . | . | TRBV11-3 | TGTGCCAGCAGCGACTCAATAGGAGAGACCCAGTACTTC | CASSDSIGETQYF
TRBJ2-7 | . | . | TRBV6-5 | TGTGCCAGCAGTTACTCGATTCAGGGTATGAAGCAGTACTTC | CASSYSIQGMKQYF
TRBJ1-2 | . | . | TRBV27 | TGTGCCAGCAGAAACCGGGCGGGCTATGGCTACACCTTC | CASRNRAGYGYTF